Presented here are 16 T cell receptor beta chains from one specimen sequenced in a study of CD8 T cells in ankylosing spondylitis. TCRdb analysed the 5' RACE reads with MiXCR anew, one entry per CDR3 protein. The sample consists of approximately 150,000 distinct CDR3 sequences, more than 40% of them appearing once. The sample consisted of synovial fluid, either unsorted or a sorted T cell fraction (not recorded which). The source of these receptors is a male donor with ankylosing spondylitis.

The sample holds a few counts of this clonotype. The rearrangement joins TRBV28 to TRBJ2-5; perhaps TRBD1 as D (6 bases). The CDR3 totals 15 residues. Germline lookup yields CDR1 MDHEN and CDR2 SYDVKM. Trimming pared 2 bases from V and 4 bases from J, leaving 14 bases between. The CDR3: CASSLGTNFVETQYF. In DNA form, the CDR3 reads TGTGCCAGCAGTTTAGGGACAAATTTCGTAGAGACCCAGTACTTC.

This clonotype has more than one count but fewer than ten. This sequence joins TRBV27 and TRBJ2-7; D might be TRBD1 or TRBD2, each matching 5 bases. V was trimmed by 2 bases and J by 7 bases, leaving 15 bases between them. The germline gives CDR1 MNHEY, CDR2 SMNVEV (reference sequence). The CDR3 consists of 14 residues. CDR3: CASSLGTYNTEQYF. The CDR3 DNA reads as TGTGCCAGCAGTTTAGGGACCTATAATACGGAGCAGTACTTC.

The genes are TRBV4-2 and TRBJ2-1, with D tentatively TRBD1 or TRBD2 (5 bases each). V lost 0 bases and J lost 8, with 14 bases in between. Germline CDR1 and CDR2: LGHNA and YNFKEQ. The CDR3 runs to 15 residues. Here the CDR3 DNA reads TGTGCCAGCAGCCAAGATCTGGGGGAGAGCGATGAGCAGTTCTTC. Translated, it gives CASSQDLGESDEQFF.

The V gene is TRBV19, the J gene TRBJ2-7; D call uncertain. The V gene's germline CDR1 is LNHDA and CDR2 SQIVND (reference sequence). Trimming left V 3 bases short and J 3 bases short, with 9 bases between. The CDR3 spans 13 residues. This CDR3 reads CASSIAVNYEQYF. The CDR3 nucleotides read TGTGCCAGTAGTATCGCCGTGAACTACGAGCAGTACTTC.

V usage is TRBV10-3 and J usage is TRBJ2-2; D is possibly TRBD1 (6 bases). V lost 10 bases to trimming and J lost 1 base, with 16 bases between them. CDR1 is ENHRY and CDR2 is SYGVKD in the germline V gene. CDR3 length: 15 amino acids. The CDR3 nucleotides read TGTGCCAGCAATCCCAGGGGCGTGAACACCGGGGAGCTGTTTTTT. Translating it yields CASNPRGVNTGELFF.

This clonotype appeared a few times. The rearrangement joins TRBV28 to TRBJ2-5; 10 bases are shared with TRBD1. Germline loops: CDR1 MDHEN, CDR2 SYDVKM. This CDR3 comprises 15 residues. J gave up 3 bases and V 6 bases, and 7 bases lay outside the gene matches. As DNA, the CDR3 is TGTGCCAGCAGCCCGGACAGGGGGAGGGAAGAGACCCAGTACTTC. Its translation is CASSPDRGREETQYF.

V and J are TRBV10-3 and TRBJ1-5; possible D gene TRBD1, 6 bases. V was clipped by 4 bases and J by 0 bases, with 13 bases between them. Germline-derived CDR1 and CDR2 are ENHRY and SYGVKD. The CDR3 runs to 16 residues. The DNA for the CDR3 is TGTGCCATCAGTGCAGTAGGGGGACCTAGCAATCAGCCCCAGCATTTT. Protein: CAISAVGGPSNQPQHF.

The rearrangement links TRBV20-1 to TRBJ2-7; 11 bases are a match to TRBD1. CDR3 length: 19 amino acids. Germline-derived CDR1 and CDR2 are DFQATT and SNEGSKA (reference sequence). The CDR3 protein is CSALVMGTGGAPHSYEQYF. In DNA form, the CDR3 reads TGCAGCGCACTAGTAATGGGGACAGGGGGGGCCCCACACTCCTACGAGCAGTACTTC.

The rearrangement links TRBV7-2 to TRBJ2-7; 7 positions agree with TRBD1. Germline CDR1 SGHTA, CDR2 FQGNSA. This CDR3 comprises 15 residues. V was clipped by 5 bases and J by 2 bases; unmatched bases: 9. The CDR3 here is CASSHHYGQAYEQYF. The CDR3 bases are TGTGCCAGCAGCCATCACTACGGACAGGCCTACGAGCAGTACTTC.

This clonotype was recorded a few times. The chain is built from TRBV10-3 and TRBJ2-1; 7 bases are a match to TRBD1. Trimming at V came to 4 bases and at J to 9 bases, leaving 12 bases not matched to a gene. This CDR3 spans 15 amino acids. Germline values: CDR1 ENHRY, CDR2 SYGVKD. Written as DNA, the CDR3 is TGTGCCATCAGTGGTAAGGGGGCGAAGTTTGGTGAGCAGTTCTTC. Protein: CAISGKGAKFGEQFF.

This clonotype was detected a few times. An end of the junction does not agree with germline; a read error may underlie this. CDR3 in amino acids: CSVEDGTLMGPF. DNA for the CDR3: TGCAGCGTTGAAGATGGGACACTTATGGGCCCCTTC. This rearrangement joins TRBV29-1 to TRBJ1-2; D might be TRBD1 (6 bases). In germline, CDR1 is SQVTM, CDR2 ANQGSEA. The CDR3 is 12 residues long.

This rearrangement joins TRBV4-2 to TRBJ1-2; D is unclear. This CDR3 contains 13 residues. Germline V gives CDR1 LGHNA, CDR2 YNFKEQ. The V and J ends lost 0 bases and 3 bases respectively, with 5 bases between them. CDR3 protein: CASSQDWHYGYTF. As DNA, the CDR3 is TGTGCCAGCAGCCAAGATTGGCACTATGGCTACACCTTC.

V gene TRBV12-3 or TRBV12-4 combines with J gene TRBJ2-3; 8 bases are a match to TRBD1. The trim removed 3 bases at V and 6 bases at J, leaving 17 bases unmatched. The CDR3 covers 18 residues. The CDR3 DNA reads TGTGCCAGCAGTTTTCATCGAGGACAGGGCGAAGGGCGGGATACGCAGTATTTT. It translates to CASSFHRGQGEGRDTQYF.

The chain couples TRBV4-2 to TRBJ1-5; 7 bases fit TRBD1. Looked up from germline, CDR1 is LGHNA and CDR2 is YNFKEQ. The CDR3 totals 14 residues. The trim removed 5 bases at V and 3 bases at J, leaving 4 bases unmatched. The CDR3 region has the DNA TGTGCCAGCAGCGGGGACAGAATCAATCAGCCCCAGCATTTT. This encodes CASSGDRINQPQHF.

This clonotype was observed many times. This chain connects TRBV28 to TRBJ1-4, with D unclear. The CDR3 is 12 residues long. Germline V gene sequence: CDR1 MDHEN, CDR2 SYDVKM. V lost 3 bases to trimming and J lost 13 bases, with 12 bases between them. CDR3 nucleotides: TGTGCCAGCAGTTTCGACCGACTAGGACTGTTTTTT. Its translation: CASSFDRLGLFF.

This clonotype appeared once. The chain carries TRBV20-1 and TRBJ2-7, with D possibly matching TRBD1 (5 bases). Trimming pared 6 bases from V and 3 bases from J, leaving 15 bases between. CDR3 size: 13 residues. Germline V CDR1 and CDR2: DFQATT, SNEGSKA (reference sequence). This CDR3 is CSARAVNCYEQYF. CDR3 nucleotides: TGCAGTGCCAGGGCGGTGAATTGCTACGAGCAGTACTTC.